The clone carrying this T cell receptor beta chain was counted only a few times. What it binds is not known. TCRdb analysed the 5' RACE reads with MiXCR anew, one entry per CDR3 protein. The profile shows roughly 400,000 distinct CDR3 sequences, 24% of them singletons. This sample is drawn from a study of T-cell memory formation after mild COVID-19. Study-level background: TCR clusters were mostly confined to one donor each.

General study results and limits: Certain responding clones were present in pre-infection memory, suggesting participation of cross-reactive memory.

This CDR3 is 16 amino acids long. The V and J ends lost 2 bases and 0 bases respectively, with 13 bases between them. In germline, CDR1 is MNHEY, CDR2 SMNVEV (reference sequence). This rearrangement joins TRBV27 to TRBJ1-1; tentatively, D is TRBD1 (6 bases). Sequenced sample: PBMCs or a T cell subset sorted from them (not recorded which). The TCR was taken from an adult woman who had mild COVID-19 (a few samples of this study predate the infection). Cell type and time point are not known. The CDR3 region has the DNA TGTGCCAGCAGTTTAAAGGGGGTATACATGAACACTGAAGCTTTCTTT. Amino acid sequence: CASSLKGVYMNTEAFF.